This T cell receptor (beta chain) is from a study of regulatory T cells in long-lasting Graves disease. Time point here: newly diagnosed GD, antithyroid drugs for less than 3 months. From PBMCs, RNA was extracted and then used to make the TCR library. Enrollment of patients was through an endocrinology department in Xi'an, China. Investigators prepared the TCR beta libraries by applying iRepertoire HTBI primers and Arm-PCR of CDR3 regions. Via MiXCR, TCRdb re-called the multiplex PCR reads, giving one row per CDR3 protein. In the table there are 350,000 to 550,000 distinct CDR3 sequences, under 15% of which are singletons. With 3 bases clipped from V and 2 bases from J, the junction kept 15 bases outside the gene matches. Germline V gives CDR1 SGDLS, CDR2 YYNGEE. The CDR3 covers 18 residues. The data also belong to a second study, concerning T cells in Graves' hyperthyroidism and ophthalmopathy. Per that paper: Diagnosis relied on clinical symptoms, serum thyroxine and TRAb, thyroid ultrasound and orbital computed tomography.

The receptor was derived from a woman in her twenties or thirties with Graves disease. The chain carries TRBV9 and TRBJ1-2; 8 nucleotides line up with TRBD1. The starting material was peripheral blood mononuclear cells (PBMCs), obtained at new diagnosis, from a patient treated with antithyroid drugs. CDR3 region: CASSGGPTGAMENYGYTF. Here the CDR3 DNA reads TGTGCCAGCAGCGGAGGACCGACAGGGGCGATGGAGAACTATGGCTACACCTTC.